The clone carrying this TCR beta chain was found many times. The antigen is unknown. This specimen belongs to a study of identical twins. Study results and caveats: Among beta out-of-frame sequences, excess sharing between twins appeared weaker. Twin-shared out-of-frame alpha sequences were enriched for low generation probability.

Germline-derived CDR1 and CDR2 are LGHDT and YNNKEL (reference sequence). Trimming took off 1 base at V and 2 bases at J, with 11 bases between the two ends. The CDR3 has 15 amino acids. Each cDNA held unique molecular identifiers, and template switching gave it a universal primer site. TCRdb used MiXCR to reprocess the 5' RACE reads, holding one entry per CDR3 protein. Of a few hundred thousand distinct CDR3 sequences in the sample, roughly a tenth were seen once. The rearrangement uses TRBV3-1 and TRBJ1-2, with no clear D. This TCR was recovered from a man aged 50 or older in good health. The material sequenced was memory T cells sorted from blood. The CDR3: CASSQGVGLNYGYTF. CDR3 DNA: TGTGCCAGCAGCCAAGGTGTAGGGCTCAACTATGGCTACACCTTC.